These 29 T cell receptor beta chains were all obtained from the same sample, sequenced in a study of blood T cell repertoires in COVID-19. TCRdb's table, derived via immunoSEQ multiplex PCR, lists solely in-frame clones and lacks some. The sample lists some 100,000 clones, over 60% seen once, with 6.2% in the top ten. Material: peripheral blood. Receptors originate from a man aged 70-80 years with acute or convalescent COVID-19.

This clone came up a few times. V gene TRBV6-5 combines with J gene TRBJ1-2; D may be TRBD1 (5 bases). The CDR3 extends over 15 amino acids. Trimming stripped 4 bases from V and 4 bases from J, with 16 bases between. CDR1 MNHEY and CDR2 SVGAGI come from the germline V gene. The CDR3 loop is CASSLHSPGLYGYTF. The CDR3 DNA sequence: TGTGCCAGCAGTTTGCACAGCCCGGGACTCTATGGCTACACCTTC.

The CDR3 protein is CASSSGGSNQPQHF. The CDR3 DNA follows: TGTGCCAGCAGCTCTGGGGGGAGCAATCAGCCCCAGCATTTT. The rearrangement uses TRBV5-8 and TRBJ1-5; D might be TRBD1 (5 bases). Germline CDR1 SGHTS, CDR2 YDEGEE. Trimming stripped 3 bases from V and 1 base from J, with 8 bases between. CDR3 size: 14 residues.

The CDR3 sequence is CASKPRDRAGYTF. The CDR3 DNA is TGTGCCAGCAAACCCCGGGACAGGGCTGGCTACACCTTC. The chain links TRBV12-3 or TRBV12-4 to TRBJ1-2; 9 bases map to TRBD1. The J segment lost 7 bases and the V segment lost 7 bases, leaving 7 bases of the junction unmatched. This CDR3 spans 13 amino acids.

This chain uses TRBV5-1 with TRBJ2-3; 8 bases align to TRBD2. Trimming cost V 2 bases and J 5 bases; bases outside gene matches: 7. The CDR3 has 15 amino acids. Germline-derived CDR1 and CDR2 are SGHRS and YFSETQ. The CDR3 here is CASSFRDGGVDTQYF. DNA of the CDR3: TGCGCCAGCAGCTTTCGAGACGGGGGGGTAGATACGCAGTATTTT.

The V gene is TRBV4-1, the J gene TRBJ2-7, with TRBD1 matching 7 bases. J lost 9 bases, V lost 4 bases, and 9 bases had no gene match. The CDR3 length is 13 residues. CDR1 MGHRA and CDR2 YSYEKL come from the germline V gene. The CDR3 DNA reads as TGCGCCAGCAGCCGCGGACAGGCCGAGGGGCAGTACTTC. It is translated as CASSRGQAEGQYF.

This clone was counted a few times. CDR3 loop: CATSRDGSTGPETF. As DNA, the CDR3 is TGTGCCACCAGCAGAGACGGTTCGACAGGTCCTGAGACCTTC. The chain recombines TRBV15 with TRBJ1-2, with TRBD1 as a possible D gene (6 bases). The CDR3 runs 14 residues. CDR1 LNHNV and CDR2 YYDKDF come from the germline V gene (reference sequence). V dropped 0 bases and J dropped 14 bases, with 19 bases sitting between them.

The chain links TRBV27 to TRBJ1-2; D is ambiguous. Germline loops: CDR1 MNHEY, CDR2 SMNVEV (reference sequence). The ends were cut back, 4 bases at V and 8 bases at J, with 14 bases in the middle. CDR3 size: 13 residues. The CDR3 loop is CASSSRLMEGYTF. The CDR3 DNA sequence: TGTGCCAGCAGTTCCCGATTAATGGAGGGCTACACCTTC.

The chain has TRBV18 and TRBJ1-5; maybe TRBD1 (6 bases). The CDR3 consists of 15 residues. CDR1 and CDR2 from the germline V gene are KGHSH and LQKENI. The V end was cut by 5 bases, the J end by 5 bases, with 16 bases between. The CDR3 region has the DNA TGTGCCAGCTCAAGACCCGGGGGGCGCGATCAGCCCCAGCATTTT. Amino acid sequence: CASSRPGGRDQPQHF.

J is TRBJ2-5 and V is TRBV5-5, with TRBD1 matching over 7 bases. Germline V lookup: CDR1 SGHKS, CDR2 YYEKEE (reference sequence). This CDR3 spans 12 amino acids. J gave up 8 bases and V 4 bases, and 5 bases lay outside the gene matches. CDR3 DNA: TGTGCCAGCAGCCAAACAGGGGAAACCCAGTACTTC. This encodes CASSQTGETQYF.

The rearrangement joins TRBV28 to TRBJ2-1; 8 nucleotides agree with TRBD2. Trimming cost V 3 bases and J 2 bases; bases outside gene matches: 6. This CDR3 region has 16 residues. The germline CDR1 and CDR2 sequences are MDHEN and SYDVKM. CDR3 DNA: TGTGCCAGCAGTTTCATAACTAGCGGAACCTACAATGAGCAGTTCTTC. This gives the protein CASSFITSGTYNEQFF.

As DNA, the CDR3 is TGTGCCAGCAGAAGCGGGAGCTCCTACAATGAGCAGTTCTTC. It specifies CASRSGSSYNEQFF. V gene TRBV28 combines with J gene TRBJ2-1; 8 nucleotides line up with TRBD2. The trim removed 6 bases at V and 0 bases at J, leaving 1 base unmatched. CDR1 and CDR2 (germline): MDHEN, SYDVKM. This CDR3 has 14 amino acids. Together with reference TRBV28 and TRBJ2-1, the CDR3 gives the full variable domain: DVKVTQSSRYLVKRTGEKVFLECVQDMDHENMFWYRQDPGLGLRLIYFSYDVKMKEKGDIPEGYSVSREKKERFSLILESASTNQTSMYLCASRSGSSYNEQFFGPGTRLTVL.

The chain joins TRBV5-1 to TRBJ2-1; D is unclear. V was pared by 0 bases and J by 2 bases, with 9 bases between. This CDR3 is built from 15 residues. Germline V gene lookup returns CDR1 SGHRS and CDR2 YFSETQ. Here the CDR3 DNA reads TGCGCCAGCAGCTTGGCCGCAGGAACCTACAATGAGCAGTTCTTC. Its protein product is CASSLAAGTYNEQFF.

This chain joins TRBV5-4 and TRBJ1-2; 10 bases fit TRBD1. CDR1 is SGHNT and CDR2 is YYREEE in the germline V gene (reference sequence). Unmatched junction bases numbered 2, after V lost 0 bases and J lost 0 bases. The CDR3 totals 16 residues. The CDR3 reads CASSLATGGSNYGYTF. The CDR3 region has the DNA TGTGCCAGCAGCTTGGCGACAGGGGGCTCTAACTATGGCTACACCTTC.

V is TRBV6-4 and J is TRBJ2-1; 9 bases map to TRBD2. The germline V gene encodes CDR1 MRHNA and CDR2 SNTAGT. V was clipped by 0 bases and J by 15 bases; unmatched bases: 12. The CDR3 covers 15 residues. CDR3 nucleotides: TGTGCCAGCAGTGACTCGAGCGGGAGGCTCCATGATTTGTTCTTC. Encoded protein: CASSDSSGRLHDLFF.

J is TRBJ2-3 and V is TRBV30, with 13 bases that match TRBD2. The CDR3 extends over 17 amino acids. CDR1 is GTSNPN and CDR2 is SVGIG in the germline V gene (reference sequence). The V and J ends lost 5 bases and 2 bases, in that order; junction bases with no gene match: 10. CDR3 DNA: TGTGCCTGGGTAACCGGACTAGCGGGGGACCTCACAGATACGCAGTATTTT. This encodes CAWVTGLAGDLTDTQYF. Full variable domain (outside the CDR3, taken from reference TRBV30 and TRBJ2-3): SQTIHQWPATLVQPVGSPLSLECTVEGTSNPNLYWYRQAAGRGLQLLFYSVGIGQISSEVPQNLSASRPQDRQFILSSKKLLLSDSGFYLCAWVTGLAGDLTDTQYFGPGTRLTVL.

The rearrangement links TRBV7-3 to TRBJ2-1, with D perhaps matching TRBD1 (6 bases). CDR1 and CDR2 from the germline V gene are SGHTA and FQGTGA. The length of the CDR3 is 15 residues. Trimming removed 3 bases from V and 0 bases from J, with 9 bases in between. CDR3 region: CASSLGHPSYNEQFF. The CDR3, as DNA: TGTGCCAGCAGCTTGGGACACCCCTCCTACAATGAGCAGTTCTTC.

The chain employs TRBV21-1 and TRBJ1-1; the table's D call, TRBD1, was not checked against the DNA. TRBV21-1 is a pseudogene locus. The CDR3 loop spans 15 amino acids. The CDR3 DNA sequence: TGTGCCAGCAGCAACTTGGCGACAGGGGGCGTGGGGGCTTTCTTT. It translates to CASSNLATGGVGAFF.

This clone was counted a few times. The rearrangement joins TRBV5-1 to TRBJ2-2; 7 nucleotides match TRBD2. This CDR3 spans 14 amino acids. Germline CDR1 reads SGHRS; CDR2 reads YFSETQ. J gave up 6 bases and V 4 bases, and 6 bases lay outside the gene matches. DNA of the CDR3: TGCGCCAGCAGCCAGGGACTATCGGCCGGGGAGCTGTTTTTT. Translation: CASSQGLSAGELFF.

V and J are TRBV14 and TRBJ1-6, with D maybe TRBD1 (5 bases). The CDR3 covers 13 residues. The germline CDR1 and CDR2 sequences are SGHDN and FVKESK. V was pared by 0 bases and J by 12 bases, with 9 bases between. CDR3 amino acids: CASSQEGRGPLHF. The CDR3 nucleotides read TGTGCCAGCAGCCAAGAGGGAAGGGGACCCCTCCACTTT.

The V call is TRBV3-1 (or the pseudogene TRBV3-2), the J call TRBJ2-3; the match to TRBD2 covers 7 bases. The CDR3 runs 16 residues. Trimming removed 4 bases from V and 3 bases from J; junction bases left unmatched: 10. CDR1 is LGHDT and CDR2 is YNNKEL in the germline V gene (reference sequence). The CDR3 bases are TGTGCCAGCAGCCCGTTGGGGGGAGGGAGGACAGATACGCAGTATTTT. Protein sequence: CASSPLGGGRTDTQYF.

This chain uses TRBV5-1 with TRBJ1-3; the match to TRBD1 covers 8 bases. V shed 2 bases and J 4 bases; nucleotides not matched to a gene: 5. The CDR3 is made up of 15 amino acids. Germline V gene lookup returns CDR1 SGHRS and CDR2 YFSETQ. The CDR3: CASSFQTGAGNTIYF. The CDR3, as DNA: TGCGCCAGCAGCTTTCAGACAGGGGCAGGAAACACCATATATTTT.

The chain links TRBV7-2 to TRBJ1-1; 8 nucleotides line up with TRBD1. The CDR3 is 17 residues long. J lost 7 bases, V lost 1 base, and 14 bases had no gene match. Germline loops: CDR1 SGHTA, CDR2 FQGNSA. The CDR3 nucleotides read TGTGCCAGCAGCTTAGGGGCAGGTGGACAGGGAAAACTTGAAGCTTTCTTT. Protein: CASSLGAGGQGKLEAFF.

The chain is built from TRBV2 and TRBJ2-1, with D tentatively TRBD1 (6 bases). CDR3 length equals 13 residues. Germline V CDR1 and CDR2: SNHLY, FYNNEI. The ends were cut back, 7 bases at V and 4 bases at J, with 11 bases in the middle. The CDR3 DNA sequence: TGTGCCAGCACCCTCGACAGGTACAATGAGCAGTTCTTC. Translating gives CASTLDRYNEQFF. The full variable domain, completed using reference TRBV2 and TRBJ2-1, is EPEVTQTPSHQVTQMGQEVILRCVPISNHLYFYWYRQILGQKVEFLVSFYNNEISEKSEIFDDQFSVERPDGSNFTLKIRSTKLEDSAMYFCASTLDRYNEQFFGPGTRLTVL.

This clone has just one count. The DNA of the CDR3 is TGTGCCAGCAGGACAGGGGACAGAGGGTATGGCTACACCTTC. This sequence encodes CASRTGDRGYGYTF. The chain carries TRBV28 and TRBJ1-2; 8 positions match TRBD1. The CDR3 is made up of 14 amino acids. With 6 bases clipped from V and 5 bases from J, the junction kept 8 bases outside the gene matches. Looked up from germline, CDR1 is MDHEN and CDR2 is SYDVKM.

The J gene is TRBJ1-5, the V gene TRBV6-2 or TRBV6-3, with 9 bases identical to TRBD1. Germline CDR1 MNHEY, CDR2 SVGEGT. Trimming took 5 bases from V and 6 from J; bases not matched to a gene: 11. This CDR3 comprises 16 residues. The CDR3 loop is CASSSRPQGAGQPQHF. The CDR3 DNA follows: TGTGCCAGCAGTAGCCGCCCACAGGGGGCCGGTCAGCCCCAGCATTTT.

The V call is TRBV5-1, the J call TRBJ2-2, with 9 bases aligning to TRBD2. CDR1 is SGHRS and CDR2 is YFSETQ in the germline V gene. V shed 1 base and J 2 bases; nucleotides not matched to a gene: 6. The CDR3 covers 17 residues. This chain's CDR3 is CASSLLAGVRNTGELFF. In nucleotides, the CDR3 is TGCGCCAGCAGCTTGTTAGCGGGGGTGAGAAACACCGGGGAGCTGTTTTTT.

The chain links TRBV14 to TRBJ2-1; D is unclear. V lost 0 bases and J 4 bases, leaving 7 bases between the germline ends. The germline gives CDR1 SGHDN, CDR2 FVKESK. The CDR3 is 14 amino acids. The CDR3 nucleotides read TGTGCCAGCAGCCAAGATGGGCAGTACAATGAGCAGTTCTTC. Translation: CASSQDGQYNEQFF.

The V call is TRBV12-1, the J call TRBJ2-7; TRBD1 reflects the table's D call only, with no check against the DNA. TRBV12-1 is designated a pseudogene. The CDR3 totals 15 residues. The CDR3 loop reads CASSFVPDSLDEQYF. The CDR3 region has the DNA TGTGCCAGCAGCTTTGTGCCGGACAGCCTCGACGAGCAGTACTTC.

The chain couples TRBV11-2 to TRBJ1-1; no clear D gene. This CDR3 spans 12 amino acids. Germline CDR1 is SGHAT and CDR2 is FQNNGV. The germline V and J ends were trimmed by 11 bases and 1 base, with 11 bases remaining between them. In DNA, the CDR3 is TGTGCCCTACGAGAGGGGAACACTGAAGCTTTCTTT. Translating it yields CALREGNTEAFF.